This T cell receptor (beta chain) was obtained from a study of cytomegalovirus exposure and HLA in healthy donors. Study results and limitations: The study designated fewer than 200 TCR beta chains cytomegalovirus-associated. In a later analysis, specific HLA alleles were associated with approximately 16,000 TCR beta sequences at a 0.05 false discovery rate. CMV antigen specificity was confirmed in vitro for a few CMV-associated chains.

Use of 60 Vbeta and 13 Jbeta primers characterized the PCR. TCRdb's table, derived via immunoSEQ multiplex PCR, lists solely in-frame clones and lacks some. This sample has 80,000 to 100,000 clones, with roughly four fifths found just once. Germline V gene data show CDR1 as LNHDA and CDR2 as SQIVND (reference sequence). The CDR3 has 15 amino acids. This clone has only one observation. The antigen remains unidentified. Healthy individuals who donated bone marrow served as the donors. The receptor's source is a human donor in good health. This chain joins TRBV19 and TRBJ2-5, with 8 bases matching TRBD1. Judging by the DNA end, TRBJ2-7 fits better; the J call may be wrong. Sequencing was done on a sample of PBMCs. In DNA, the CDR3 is TGTGCCAGTAGTCTCGACAGGGGCCTCTCCTACGAGCAGTACTTC. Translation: CASSLDRGLSYEQYF.